What follows are 21 T cell receptor beta chains derived from one specimen sequenced in a study of sequential checkpoint blockade in melanoma. Noted treatment: randomized to nivolumab then ipilimumab (arm A) or the reverse (arm B). Sequencing used immunoSEQ multiplex PCR; TCRdb keeps in-frame clones, though not all of them. The sample consists of over 25,000 clones, roughly 80% of them appearing once. The source material was CD8+ T cells sorted from blood (inferred from file names), sampled from a patient given nivolumab and ipilimumab in sequence. These receptors came from a human donor with melanoma.

J is TRBJ1-6 and V is TRBV4-2; D is possibly TRBD1 (6 bases). Germline lookup yields CDR1 LGHNA and CDR2 YNFKEQ. The CDR3 runs to 15 residues. V lost 0 bases, J lost 10 bases, and 13 bases lay in between. The CDR3 region has the DNA TGTGCCAGCAGCCAAGACTCCCCAGGGGACTCACCCCTCCACTTT. This gives the protein CASSQDSPGDSPLHF.

J is TRBJ2-7 and V is TRBV27, with D tentatively TRBD1 (6 bases). Germline assignment: CDR1 MNHEY and CDR2 SMNVEV (reference sequence). Trimming pared 2 bases from V and 6 bases from J, leaving 11 bases between. This CDR3 spans 13 amino acids. The CDR3 loop reads CASSLDYRAEQYF. The CDR3 nucleotides are TGTGCCAGCAGTTTAGACTACAGGGCCGAGCAGTACTTC.

On this clone itself: A junction end diverges from the germline sequence, so it may reflect a read error. The chain links TRBV7-7 to TRBJ2-3; perhaps TRBD1 as D (5 bases). This CDR3 spans 16 amino acids. Germline assignment: CDR1 SSHAT and CDR2 FNYEAQ (reference sequence). The CDR3 loop reads CASRFTASRGTDTQYF. The CDR3 DNA sequence: TGTGCTAGCAGATTTACCGCCTCAAGGGGTACAGATACGCAGTATTTT.

The chain employs TRBV28 and TRBJ2-1, with 13 bases fitting TRBD2. CDR3 length: 16 amino acids. J gave up 6 bases and V 3 bases, and 5 bases lay outside the gene matches. The V gene's germline CDR1 is MDHEN and CDR2 SYDVKM. The CDR3, as DNA: TGTGCCAGCAGTTTCCCCACTAGCGGGGGGGGCAATGAGCAGTTCTTC. Amino acids: CASSFPTSGGGNEQFF.

The V call is TRBV4-2, the J call TRBJ2-1; unclear D gene. V lost 2 bases and J lost 0, with 8 bases in between. The CDR3 has 15 residues. Per germline, CDR1 LGHNA and CDR2 YNFKEQ. For the CDR3, the DNA is TGTGCCAGCAGCCAATACGTTAGCTCCTACAATGAGCAGTTCTTC. It specifies CASSQYVSSYNEQFF.

In its sample, this clone was seen once. This chain links TRBV27 with TRBJ1-3; the match to TRBD1 covers 8 bases. The CDR3 contains 15 residues. The V gene end was trimmed by 5 bases and the J gene end by 0 bases; junction bases not matched to a gene: 3. The V gene's germline CDR1 is MNHEY and CDR2 SMNVEV (reference sequence). CDR3 nucleotide sequence: TGTGCCAGCAGTGCAACAGGGGGCTCTGGAAACACCATATATTTT. Translated, it gives CASSATGGSGNTIYF.

Turning to this clone: The germline gene is not matched at one end of the junction; a read error may be the cause. The sample contains more than one DNA sequence encoding this CDR3. This chain links TRBV4-1 with TRBJ2-2; maybe TRBD2 (7 bases). Germline V gene data show CDR1 as MGHRA and CDR2 as YSYEKL. This CDR3 has 16 amino acids. The CDR3 nucleotides are TGTGCCAGCAGCCACGAACCGGGGGGCCCCACCGGGGAGCTGTTTTTT. Translated, it gives CASSHEPGGPTGELFF.

The chain couples TRBV18 to TRBJ1-2; D not certain. This CDR3 has 14 residues. The V end lost 8 bases, the J end lost 4 bases, and 17 bases lay between the germline ends. Germline values: CDR1 KGHSH, CDR2 LQKENI. The CDR3 DNA follows: TGTGCCAGCATGGACGGGGAACGGGTCTATGGCTACACCTTC. This gives the protein CASMDGERVYGYTF.

The V gene is TRBV6-6, the J gene TRBJ2-4; D unresolved. The CDR3 consists of 10 residues. Per germline, CDR1 MNHNY and CDR2 SVGAGI (reference sequence). The germline V and J ends were trimmed by 7 bases and 6 bases, with 4 bases remaining between them. The DNA for the CDR3 is TGTGCCAGCACCGGAAACATTCAGTACTTC. Encoded protein: CASTGNIQYF.

The chain links TRBV7-2 to TRBJ1-1; D is unresolved. V was shortened by 7 bases and J by 11 bases, with 20 bases between the two germline ends. CDR1 and CDR2 from the germline V gene are SGHTA and FQGNSA. CDR3 length equals 13 residues. For the CDR3, the DNA is TGTGCCAGCACCCTGGCAGAGGCGCCCCGGGCTTTCTTT. Translation: CASTLAEAPRAFF.

The chain carries TRBV28 and TRBJ2-7, with TRBD1 matching over 9 bases. This CDR3 spans 16 amino acids. J lost 5 bases, V lost 2 bases, and 10 bases had no gene match. Germline V gene lookup returns CDR1 MDHEN and CDR2 SYDVKM. Here the CDR3 DNA reads TGTGCCAGCAGTTTACCGGACAGGGGAATCGTAGACGAGCAGTACTTC. It specifies CASSLPDRGIVDEQYF.

This rearrangement joins TRBV7-9 to TRBJ2-7; unclear D gene. The CDR3 loop spans 15 amino acids. Germline lookup yields CDR1 SEHNR and CDR2 FQNEAQ (reference sequence). Trimming removed 5 bases at V and 6 bases at J, with 20 bases between. CDR3 sequence: CASSIDIGLVAEQYF. The DNA for the CDR3 is TGTGCCAGCAGCATAGACATTGGTCTAGTTGCCGAGCAGTACTTC.

V and J are TRBV7-6 and TRBJ2-1; the match to TRBD2 covers 9 bases. The J segment lost 2 bases and the V segment lost 3 bases, leaving 2 bases of the junction unmatched. CDR3 length: 15 residues. Looked up from germline, CDR1 is SGHVS and CDR2 is FNYEAQ. The CDR3 DNA is TGTGCCAGCAGCTTGCTAGCGGGGCCCTACAATGAGCAGTTCTTC. Its protein product is CASSLLAGPYNEQFF.

This chain uses TRBV5-1 with TRBJ1-6; no clear D. The CDR3 runs to 16 residues. V lost 1 base and J lost 0, with 8 bases in between. From germline, CDR1 is SGHRS and CDR2 YFSETQ. CDR3 coding DNA: TGCGCCAGCAGCTTGACCTTGAGCTCCTATAATTCACCCCTCCACTTT. Protein product: CASSLTLSSYNSPLHF.

The J gene is TRBJ1-1, the V gene TRBV19, with TRBD1 matching over 8 bases. V lost 8 bases and J lost 7; bases outside the gene matches: 6. The germline gives CDR1 LNHDA, CDR2 SQIVND (reference sequence). This CDR3 has 12 residues. The CDR3 sequence: CASLQGGNEAFF. CDR3 nucleotide sequence: TGTGCCAGTCTACAGGGGGGGAATGAAGCTTTCTTT.

The V and J genes are TRBV7-8 and TRBJ2-1; D is possibly TRBD2 (6 bases). The ends were cut back, 1 base at V and 4 bases at J, with 8 bases in the middle. In germline, CDR1 is SGHVS, CDR2 FQNEAQ. The CDR3 is made up of 14 amino acids. CDR3 nucleotides: TGTGCCAGCAGCTTAGTGGGGGGATACAATGAGCAGTTCTTC. This codes for CASSLVGGYNEQFF.

V is TRBV29-1 and J is TRBJ2-1, with TRBD1 matching over 7 bases. The V gene end was trimmed by 4 bases and the J gene end by 9 bases; junction bases not matched to a gene: 12. The CDR3 runs to 14 residues. Germline assignment: CDR1 SQVTM and CDR2 ANQGSEA. Written as DNA, the CDR3 is TGCAGCGTTGCCCCGACAGGGAACGTCGGTGAGCAGTTCTTC. Amino acids: CSVAPTGNVGEQFF.

This sequence joins TRBV28 and TRBJ2-7, with TRBD1 matching 8 bases. With 3 bases clipped from V and 3 bases from J, the junction kept 4 bases outside the gene matches. There are 14 residues in the CDR3. The germline CDR1 and CDR2 sequences are MDHEN and SYDVKM. CDR3 DNA sequence: TGTGCCAGCAGTTTGCAGGGGGCCCGCTACGAGCAGTACTTC. It specifies CASSLQGARYEQYF.

Judged by abundance, this clone is medium-sized. This sequence joins TRBV19 and TRBJ1-5; tentative D call: TRBD1 (6 bases). V was trimmed by 4 bases and J by 2 bases, leaving 15 bases between them. The CDR3 covers 16 residues. Germline-derived CDR1 and CDR2 are LNHDA and SQIVND (reference sequence). The CDR3 loop is CASSTLTGFGNQPQHF. For the CDR3, the DNA is TGTGCCAGTAGTACCCTGACAGGTTTTGGCAATCAGCCCCAGCATTTT.

The chain combines TRBV5-1 with TRBJ2-3; 9 nucleotides line up with TRBD2. J gave up 2 bases and V 0 bases, and 4 bases lay outside the gene matches. The CDR3 length is 16 residues. Germline loops: CDR1 SGHRS, CDR2 YFSETQ. The DNA of the CDR3 is TGCGCCAGCAGCTTGGTTGGCGGGGGGGACACAGATACGCAGTATTTT. It encodes CASSLVGGGDTDTQYF.

The rearrangement uses TRBV4-1 and TRBJ2-2; no reliable D call. CDR3 length: 11 residues. The V and J ends lost 3 bases and 8 bases respectively, with 4 bases between them. Germline V CDR1 and CDR2: MGHRA, YSYEKL. The CDR3 bases are TGCGCCAGCAGCCAGTCTGGGGAGCTGTTTTTT. Protein: CASSQSGELFF.